Listed here is a single TCR beta chain. This clone was picked up a small number of times. What antigen it recognizes has not been identified. Base qualities are not at hand, and no much larger clone is one base apart. The sample originates from a study of T cells in narcolepsy (dated by TCRdb to the late 2010s). For context, the study as a whole: Healthy control donors were enrolled in the study alongside patients who had narcolepsy type 1 or type 2 (NT1, NT2). The study sought autoreactive T cells targeting hypocretin neuron self-antigens (hypocretin, TRIB2) in narcolepsy patients, using TCR Vbeta sequencing to track clonotypes in blood and CSF.

For TCR Vbeta sequencing, memory CD4+ T cells were sorted ex vivo from the peripheral blood of narcolepsy patients and healthy controls. The research as a whole found: Patients and controls had comparable numbers of sequenced blood memory CD4+ clonotypes, averaging about 40,000 and 33,000, respectively. Autoreactive clonotypes were reported to be detected serially in the blood of the same patients and of different patients, but not in the blood of healthy controls. In plots comparing CSF and blood CD4+ T cell clonotypes from the same patient, HCRT-specific and TRIB2-specific autoreactive clonotypes were highlighted. No sequences matching autoreactive T cell clones were contained in some blood memory CD4+ repertoires from patients and controls.

Library preparation was by the immunoSEQ multiplex PCR assay. What TCRdb holds here is the immuneACCESS table cut down to in-frame rearrangements. Part of the clones is not present; checked against another copy, under half of the missing clones reflect an unresolved V gene, and the others are unexplained. A total of fewer than 30,000 clones appear in this sample, approximately 86% of them only once. The top ten clones comprise more than 0.95% of the sample. Reading from cysteine to phenylalanine, the CDR3 counts 15 amino acids. CDR3 DNA only is kept here, 45 bases in frame from base 1. The germline V gene (reference sequence) gives CDR1 as SSHAT and CDR2 as FNYEAQ. For this chain, trimming is 3 bases at the V end and 0 bases at the J end, and the number of junction bases without a gene match is 1.

The V gene is TRBV7-7 and the J gene is TRBJ2-3; the junction holds 9 bases that match TRBD2. Sequencing used CD45RA- memory CD4+ T cells from PBMCs. In light of the paper, this sample's cell subset or site label describes: memory T cells sorted ex vivo from peripheral blood. This receptor was identified in a human donor with narcolepsy. The DNA reads TGTGCCAGCAGCTTGGGACTAGCCAGCACAGATACGCAGTATTTT. This is translated as CASSLGLASTDTQYF.